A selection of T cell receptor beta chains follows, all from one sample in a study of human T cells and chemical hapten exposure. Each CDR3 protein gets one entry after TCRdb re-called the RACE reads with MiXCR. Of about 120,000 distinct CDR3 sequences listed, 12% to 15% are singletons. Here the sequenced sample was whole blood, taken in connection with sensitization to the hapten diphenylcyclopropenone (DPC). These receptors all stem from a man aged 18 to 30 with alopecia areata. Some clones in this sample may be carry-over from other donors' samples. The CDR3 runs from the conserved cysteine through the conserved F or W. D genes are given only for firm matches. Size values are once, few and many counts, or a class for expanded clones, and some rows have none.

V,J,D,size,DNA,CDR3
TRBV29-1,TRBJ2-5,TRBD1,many,TGCAGCGCGGGACAGGGGGGTGAGACCCAGTACTTC,CSAGQGGETQYF
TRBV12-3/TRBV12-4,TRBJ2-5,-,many,TGTGCCAGCAGTTTAGCCATCTTGGGACAATCAGAGACCCAGTACTTC,CASSLAILGQSETQYF
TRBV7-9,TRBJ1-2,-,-,TGTGCCAGCAGCAGTCGTCGAGAACCTAACTATGGCTACACCTTC,CASSSRREPNYGYTF
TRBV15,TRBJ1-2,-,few,TGTGCCACCAGCAGTTCCGGGACTAACTATGGCTACACCTTC,CATSSSGTNYGYTF
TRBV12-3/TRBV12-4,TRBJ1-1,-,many,TGTGCCAGCAGCCTTCTGACCCTGGGGCCGAACACTGAAGCTTTCTTT,CASSLLTLGPNTEAFF
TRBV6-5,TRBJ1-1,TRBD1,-,TGTGCCAGCAGGAAAACGGACAGGGGGCGCCCCGCTGAAGCTTTCTTT,CASRKTDRGRPAEAFF
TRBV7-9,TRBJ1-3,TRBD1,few,TGTGCCAGCAGCCCCCAACTACGGGACAGGACCTCTGGAAACACCATATATTTT,CASSPQLRDRTSGNTIYF
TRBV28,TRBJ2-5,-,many,TGTGCCAGCAGTCACGACAGGCTGAGGGAGACCCAGTACTTC,CASSHDRLRETQYF
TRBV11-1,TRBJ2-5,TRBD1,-,TGTGCCAGCAGCGTTACAGGGGAAGAGACCCAGTACTTC,CASSVTGEETQYF
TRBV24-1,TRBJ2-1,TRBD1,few,TGTGCCACCAGTGATGCCGGGACAGTCCCGAGGTTCTTC,CATSDAGTVPRFF
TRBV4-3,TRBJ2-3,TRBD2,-,TGCGCCAGCAGCCAAGATTACCAGCGGGGGGGCTTTCCCGGCACAGATACGCAGTATTTT,CASSQDYQRGGFPGTDTQYF
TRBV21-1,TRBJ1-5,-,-,TGTGCCAGCAGCACATCCATGGGGCAGCCCCAGCATTTT,CASSTSMGQPQHF
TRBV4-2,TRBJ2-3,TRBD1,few,TGTGCCAGCAGCCAGGAAGACAGGGGGCCGCAGTATTTT,CASSQEDRGPQYF
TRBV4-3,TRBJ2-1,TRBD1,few,TGCGCCAGCAGCCCCGCCCCGGGACAGTACAATGAGCAGTTCTTC,CASSPAPGQYNEQFF
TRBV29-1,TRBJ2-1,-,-,TGCAGCGTTCGGGGTGGCCTATCGTACGAGCAGTTCTTC,CSVRGGLSYEQFF
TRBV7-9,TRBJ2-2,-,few,TGTGCCAGCAGCCAGGGACCGGGGGAGCTGTTTTTT,CASSQGPGELFF
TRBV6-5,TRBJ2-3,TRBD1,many,TGTGCCAGCAGTTACTCAATACCTTCCGGGACAGGGGACACAGATACGCAGTATTTT,CASSYSIPSGTGDTDTQYF
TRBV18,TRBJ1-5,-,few,TGTGCCAGCTCCTACCGGGACAGCAATCAGCCCCAGCATTTT,CASSYRDSNQPQHF
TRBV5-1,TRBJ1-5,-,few,TGCGCCAGCAGCTTGGGACAGGATAGCAATCAGCCCCAGCATTTT,CASSLGQDSNQPQHF
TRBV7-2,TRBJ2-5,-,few,TGTGCCAGCAGCTCGATACAGGTGTCGCAAGAGACCCAGTACTTC,CASSSIQVSQETQYF
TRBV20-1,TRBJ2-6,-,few,TGCAGTGCTCACGACAGACTGATCTCTGGGGCCAACGTCCTGACTTTC,CSAHDRLISGANVLTF
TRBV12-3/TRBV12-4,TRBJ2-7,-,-,TGTGCCAGCAGTCCCCTGTCGGGGGGCACCTACGAGCAGTACTTC,CASSPLSGGTYEQYF
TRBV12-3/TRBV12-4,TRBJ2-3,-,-,TGTGCCAGCAGTTTAGCGGGGGCCCATCCCCACACAGATACGCAGTATTTT,CASSLAGAHPHTDTQYF
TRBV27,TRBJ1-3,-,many,TGTGCCAGCAGTTTCTCCGCCTTCTCTGGAAACACCATATATTTT,CASSFSAFSGNTIYF
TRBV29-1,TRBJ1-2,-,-,TGCAGCGTTGGAGGGGAGTATGGCTACACCTTC,CSVGGEYGYTF
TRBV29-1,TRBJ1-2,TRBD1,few,TGCAGCGTTGATACTACAGGGGCAAACTATGGCTACACCTTC,CSVDTTGANYGYTF